The 21 T cell receptor beta chains in this list originate from one sample, sequenced in a study of T cell responses to AZD1222 COVID-19 vaccine. This table comes from immunoSEQ multiplex PCR, and its TCRdb copy is limited to in-frame clones, with some not included. The table has 84,000 or so clones, roughly 85% seen once; the top ten hold about 8%. The material was peripheral blood, obtained on day 0 of AZD1222 vaccination. These receptors were obtained from an adult in good health.

The chain uses TRBV18 and TRBJ1-3; D perhaps matches TRBD1 (6 bases). V lost 5 bases and J 1 base, leaving 12 bases between the germline ends. Germline V gene sequence: CDR1 KGHSH, CDR2 LQKENI. The length of the CDR3 is 15 residues. The CDR3 bases are TGTGCCAGCTCATCGATCAGGGGTTCTGGAAACACCATATATTTT. This gives the protein CASSSIRGSGNTIYF.

This chain uses TRBV15 with TRBJ1-6; 8 bases match TRBD1. This CDR3 spans 15 amino acids. The trim removed 4 bases at V and 5 bases at J, leaving 4 bases unmatched. Germline V lookup: CDR1 LNHNV, CDR2 YYDKDF (reference sequence). DNA of the CDR3: TGTGCCACCAGCACCGGACAGGGAGATAATTCACCCCTCCACTTT. Its protein is CATSTGQGDNSPLHF.

This sequence joins TRBV11-3 and TRBJ2-5; 11 bases align to TRBD2. The V and J ends lost 4 bases and 5 bases, in that order; junction bases with no gene match: 9. The CDR3 contains 16 residues. The V gene's germline CDR1 is SGHNT and CDR2 YENEEA. This chain's CDR3 is CASSYQDASGGETQYF. The CDR3 coding sequence is TGTGCCAGCAGCTACCAAGACGCTAGCGGGGGGGAGACCCAGTACTTC.

The V and J genes are TRBV12-2 and TRBJ2-3; the table's D call, TRBD1, was not checked against the DNA. TRBV12-2 is listed as a pseudogene. This CDR3 comprises 24 residues. CDR3 DNA sequence: TGTGCAAGTCGCTTTCTGGTGATTGCATCATGGGACAGGGTTTGGGTATACCATACAGATACGCAGTATTTT. It specifies CASRFLVIASWDRVWVYHTDTQYF.

V and J are TRBV3-1 (or the pseudogene TRBV3-2) and TRBJ2-1; 12 positions match TRBD2. Germline V CDR1 and CDR2: LGHDT, YNNKEL (reference sequence). Trimming removed 4 bases from V and 6 bases from J; junction bases left unmatched: 1. The CDR3 sequence is 14 residues long. DNA for the CDR3: TGTGCCAGCAGCCTGACTAGCGGGAGCAATGAGCAGTTCTTC. It translates to CASSLTSGSNEQFF.

The table lists this clone with a few counts. The chain employs TRBV5-1 and TRBJ1-3; a possible D gene is TRBD1 (6 bases). Germline CDR1 and CDR2: SGHRS and YFSETQ. The CDR3 length is 19 residues. V shed 4 bases and J shed 0 bases, with 23 bases lying between them. The CDR3 here is CASSTRDNRDPSSGNTIYF. The CDR3 DNA is TGCGCCAGCAGCACTCGGGACAACCGAGACCCCAGCTCTGGAAACACCATATATTTT.

The rearrangement uses TRBV11-2 and TRBJ1-1; tentative D call: TRBD1 (5 bases). This CDR3 is 13 amino acids long. Trimming pared 5 bases from V and 8 bases from J, leaving 15 bases between. The germline gives CDR1 SGHAT, CDR2 FQNNGV. Here the CDR3 DNA reads TGTGCCAGCAGCCCGGACCCGGGGACCGAAGCTTTCTTT. Translated, it gives CASSPDPGTEAFF. Using reference TRBV11-2 and TRBJ1-1 for the parts outside the CDR3, the full variable domain is EAGVAQSPRYKIIEKRQSVAFWCNPISGHATLYWYQQILGQGPKLLIQFQNNGVVDDSQLPKDRFSAERLKGVDSTLKIQPAKLEDSAVYLCASSPDPGTEAFFGQGTRLTVV.

The V call is TRBV7-6, the J call TRBJ2-7; D perhaps matches TRBD2 (5 bases). V was cut by 1 base and J by 2 bases, with 9 bases left in between. Germline V gene lookup returns CDR1 SGHVS and CDR2 FNYEAQ. The CDR3 has 14 amino acids. The CDR3 coding sequence is TGTGCCAGCAGCTTAGGTGGAGGAGCCTACGAGCAGTACTTC. Amino acids: CASSLGGGAYEQYF.

The V and J genes are TRBV28 and TRBJ2-2; TRBD1 matches at 7 bases. Germline V gene data show CDR1 as MDHEN and CDR2 as SYDVKM. The ends lost 6 bases at V and 6 bases at J; junction bases unmatched: 4. This CDR3 contains 13 residues. Written as DNA, the CDR3 is TGTGCCAGCAGAAACCAGGGGGCCGGGGAGCTGTTTTTT. It specifies CASRNQGAGELFF.

This chain connects TRBV5-6 to TRBJ1-4; 7 bases are shared with TRBD1. Unmatched junction bases numbered 5, after V lost 0 bases and J lost 6 bases. The CDR3 is 15 amino acids. Germline assignment: CDR1 SGHDT and CDR2 YYEEEE. CDR3 coding DNA: TGTGCCAGCAGCTTGGGACAGGGACGGGATGAAAAACTGTTTTTT. It translates to CASSLGQGRDEKLFF.

On this clone: Germline is not matched at one junction end, which may reflect a read error. The V and J genes are TRBV5-1 and TRBJ1-1, with 11 bases fitting TRBD1. The CDR3 totals 13 residues. Per the germline V gene, CDR1 is SGHRS and CDR2 is YFSETQ. The CDR3 sequence: CASSLAPGTGGNF. The CDR3 DNA sequence: TGCGCCAGCAGCTTGGCCCCCGGGACAGGGGGGAACTTT.

This clone was seen a handful of times. This chain connects TRBV28 to TRBJ2-2; no definite D call. The CDR3 extends over 14 amino acids. Trimming stripped 3 bases from V and 1 base from J, with 6 bases between. Germline values: CDR1 MDHEN, CDR2 SYDVKM. CDR3 coding DNA: TGTGCCAGCAGTTTGGAATGGAACACCGGGGAGCTGTTTTTT. This codes for CASSLEWNTGELFF.

The chain combines TRBV12-5 with TRBJ2-1; 7 positions agree with TRBD2. The length of the CDR3 is 14 residues. Trimming took 2 bases from V and 10 from J; bases not matched to a gene: 8. CDR1 is LGHNT, CDR2 FRNRAP, per germline. CDR3 nucleotides: TGTGCTAGTGGTTTGTCGGCGGGAGCGAACGAGCAGTTCTTC. It encodes CASGLSAGANEQFF. Based on the CDR3 plus reference TRBV12-5 and TRBJ2-1, the full variable domain is DARVTQTPRHKVTEMGQEVTMRCQPILGHNTVFWYRQTMMQGLELLAYFRNRAPLDDSGMPKDRFSAEMPDATLATLKIQPSEPRDSAVYFCASGLSAGANEQFFGPGTRLTVL.

V is TRBV19 and J is TRBJ1-4; perhaps TRBD1 as D (6 bases). The CDR3 is 15 residues long. CDR1 is LNHDA, CDR2 SQIVND, per germline (reference sequence). The V end was cut by 4 bases, the J end by 7 bases, with 16 bases between. CDR3: CASSSVSGVAEKLFF. The CDR3 coding sequence is TGTGCCAGTAGTAGCGTCTCAGGGGTGGCTGAAAAACTGTTTTTT.

The V gene is TRBV28, the J gene TRBJ1-2; a possible D gene is TRBD1 (5 bases). Trimming left V 7 bases short and J 8 bases short, with 14 bases between. Germline CDR1 is MDHEN and CDR2 is SYDVKM. This CDR3 has 12 residues. This chain's CDR3 is CASKLLQGGYTF. CDR3 DNA sequence: TGTGCCAGCAAACTTCTTCAGGGCGGCTACACCTTC.

This clone was recorded once. This chain uses TRBV5-1 with TRBJ2-1, with a possible D match to TRBD2 (6 bases). Germline CDR1 SGHRS, CDR2 YFSETQ. Trimming shortened V by 6 bases and J by 8 bases, and 18 bases separated the two germline ends. This CDR3 has 14 residues. The CDR3 region is CASKVGGVGDEQFF. DNA for the CDR3: TGCGCCAGCAAGGTCGGGGGAGTTGGCGATGAGCAGTTCTTC.

The chain has TRBV9 and TRBJ2-2; unclear D gene. The germline gives CDR1 SGDLS, CDR2 YYNGEE. The CDR3 extends over 15 amino acids. V was shortened by 0 bases and J by 3 bases, with 9 bases between the two germline ends. The CDR3 sequence is CASSVEPIHTGELFF. The CDR3 DNA reads TGTGCCAGCAGCGTAGAGCCTATCCACACCGGGGAGCTGTTTTTT.

This chain connects TRBV5-6 to TRBJ1-4; D ambiguous. The CDR3 contains 15 residues. V lost 4 bases to trimming and J lost 3 bases, with 13 bases between them. Germline values: CDR1 SGHDT, CDR2 YYEEEE. CDR3: CASSPRRAANEKLFF. CDR3 in DNA: TGTGCCAGCAGCCCTAGGAGGGCAGCTAATGAAAAACTGTTTTTT.

The chain couples TRBV11-3 to TRBJ1-5, with D unresolved. CDR1 and CDR2 from the germline V gene are SGHNT and YENEEA. Trimming stripped 1 base from V and 3 bases from J, with 4 bases between. The CDR3 totals 13 residues. CDR3 amino acids: CASSLGYNQPQHF. CDR3 nucleotide sequence: TGTGCCAGCAGCTTAGGGTACAATCAGCCCCAGCATTTT.

The rearrangement joins TRBV12-5 to TRBJ2-3; 8 nucleotides agree with TRBD2. From germline, CDR1 is LGHNT and CDR2 FRNRAP. V shed 6 bases and J 1 base; nucleotides not matched to a gene: 12. This CDR3 region has 17 residues. CDR3 nucleotide sequence: TGTGCTAGTGGGGATGCTAGCGGGTCGACCCGCACAGATACGCAGTATTTT. Its translation: CASGDASGSTRTDTQYF.

The rearrangement uses TRBV5-1 and TRBJ1-1, with D hard to call. The germline gives CDR1 SGHRS, CDR2 YFSETQ. Trimming removed 4 bases from V and 2 bases from J, with 18 bases in between. This CDR3 contains 16 residues. CDR3 residues: CASSKLPYGPNTEAFF. For the CDR3, the DNA is TGCGCCAGCAGCAAACTCCCCTACGGGCCTAACACTGAAGCTTTCTTT.